These T cell receptor beta chains were read from a single sample in a study of post-analysis software for immune sequencing data. Using its own MiXCR run on the PCR reads, TCRdb lists one record per CDR3 protein. The data hold around 770,000 distinct CDR3 sequences, with more than 45% observed a single time. Sequenced sample: blood. The receptors stem from a girl aged 5-17 years with multiple sclerosis. CDR3s include the opening cysteine and the closing phenylalanine or tryptophan. D genes are given only for firm matches. Size is stated for part of the rows, as once, few or many counts, or as a class when the clone is expanded.

v_call: TRBV5-1
d_call: -
j_call: TRBJ1-6
clone_size: -
cdr3_aa: CASSFYYRDTENSPLHF
cdr3_nt: TGCGCCAGCAGCTTTTATTACCGGGACACCGAGAATTCACCCCTCCACTTT

v_call: TRBV20-1
d_call: -
j_call: TRBJ1-2
clone_size: -
cdr3_aa: CSARRGSYGYTF
cdr3_nt: TGCAGTGCTAGGCGGGGGTCCTATGGCTACACCTTC

v_call: TRBV3-1
d_call: TRBD2
j_call: TRBJ2-1
clone_size: -
cdr3_aa: CATVLAGAYNEQFF
cdr3_nt: TGTGCCACGGTATTAGCGGGTGCCTACAATGAGCAGTTCTTC

v_call: TRBV28
d_call: -
j_call: TRBJ2-1
clone_size: -
cdr3_aa: CASSFSGLGDEQFF
cdr3_nt: TGTGCCAGCAGTTTCTCGGGGCTTGGGGATGAGCAGTTCTTC

v_call: TRBV24-1
d_call: -
j_call: TRBJ1-1
clone_size: -
cdr3_aa: CATTPSRGGEAFF
cdr3_nt: TGTGCCACCACCCCATCACGAGGGGGAGAAGCTTTCTTT

v_call: TRBV20-1
d_call: TRBD2
j_call: TRBJ2-5
clone_size: -
cdr3_aa: CSARSPQTSGSYNGQYF
cdr3_nt: TGCAGTGCTAGATCCCCGCAGACTAGCGGATCCTACAATGGGCAGTACTTC

v_call: TRBV10-3
d_call: TRBD2
j_call: TRBJ2-5
clone_size: many
cdr3_aa: CASRAGGQETQYF
cdr3_nt: TGTGCCTCAAGAGCGGGGGGACAAGAGACCCAGTACTTC

v_call: TRBV10-2
d_call: -
j_call: TRBJ2-1
clone_size: -
cdr3_aa: CASSESFYPDEQFF
cdr3_nt: TGCGCCAGCAGTGAGTCTTTCTACCCCGATGAGCAGTTCTTC

v_call: TRBV29-1
d_call: -
j_call: TRBJ2-3
clone_size: few
cdr3_aa: CSVERGLDISSTDTQYF
cdr3_nt: TGCAGCGTTGAAAGGGGCCTTGACATATCTAGCACAGATACGCAGTATTTT

v_call: TRBV5-1
d_call: -
j_call: TRBJ2-4
clone_size: few
cdr3_aa: CASSAALSGAKNIQYF
cdr3_nt: TGCGCCAGCAGCGCGGCCCTTTCAGGGGCCAAAAACATTCAGTACTTC

v_call: TRBV28
d_call: -
j_call: TRBJ2-7
clone_size: -
cdr3_aa: CASSLLHIYEQYF
cdr3_nt: TGTGCCAGCAGTTTACTCCATATCTACGAGCAGTACTTC

v_call: TRBV29-1
d_call: TRBD2
j_call: TRBJ2-3
clone_size: few
cdr3_aa: CSVGVAGGRVPHADTQYF
cdr3_nt: TGCAGCGTTGGGGTAGCGGGAGGAAGGGTCCCCCACGCAGATACGCAGTATTTT

v_call: TRBV15
d_call: -
j_call: TRBJ2-3
clone_size: few
cdr3_aa: CATTRRERGTDTQYF
cdr3_nt: TGTGCCACCACCCGACGGGAGCGTGGCACAGATACGCAGTATTTT

v_call: TRBV6-5
d_call: TRBD1
j_call: TRBJ2-3
clone_size: few
cdr3_aa: CASTGTEGTQYF
cdr3_nt: TGTGCCAGCACCGGGACAGAGGGTACGCAGTATTTT

v_call: TRBV18
d_call: -
j_call: TRBJ1-1
clone_size: -
cdr3_aa: CASPPRDGYTEAFF
cdr3_nt: TGTGCCAGCCCACCCCGGGACGGATACACTGAAGCTTTCTTT

v_call: TRBV25-1
d_call: -
j_call: TRBJ2-7
clone_size: few
cdr3_aa: CASRGVGGYEQYF
cdr3_nt: TGTGCCAGCAGGGGGGTAGGGGGCTACGAGCAGTACTTC

v_call: TRBV28
d_call: TRBD1
j_call: TRBJ1-2
clone_size: -
cdr3_aa: CASSWGQGGYGYTF
cdr3_nt: TGTGCCAGCAGTTGGGGACAGGGGGGCTATGGCTACACCTTC

v_call: TRBV20-1
d_call: -
j_call: TRBJ2-5
clone_size: once
cdr3_aa: CSAIRWGSEETQYF
cdr3_nt: TGCAGTGCTATTAGGTGGGGTAGTGAGGAGACCCAGTACTTC

v_call: TRBV29-1
d_call: TRBD2
j_call: TRBJ2-2
clone_size: -
cdr3_aa: CSVRGLAGVTGELFF
cdr3_nt: TGCAGCGTTAGGGGACTAGCGGGAGTGACCGGGGAGCTGTTTTTT

v_call: TRBV24-1
d_call: -
j_call: TRBJ2-3
clone_size: few
cdr3_aa: CATSRDGITDTQYF
cdr3_nt: TGTGCCACCAGCCGGGACGGGATCACAGATACGCAGTATTTT

v_call: TRBV5-5
d_call: TRBD1
j_call: TRBJ1-4
clone_size: -
cdr3_aa: CASNLDRGGEKLFF
cdr3_nt: TGTGCCAGCAACCTGGACAGGGGAGGTGAAAAACTGTTTTTT

v_call: TRBV7-2
d_call: -
j_call: TRBJ1-2
clone_size: -
cdr3_aa: CASSRRRAQNGCTF
cdr3_nt: TGTGCCAGCAGCCGTAGAAGGGCACAGAATGGCTGCACCTTC

v_call: TRBV6-6
d_call: TRBD1
j_call: TRBJ1-5
clone_size: -
cdr3_aa: CASSYSGQLNQPQHF
cdr3_nt: TGTGCCAGCAGTTACTCGGGACAGCTTAATCAGCCCCAGCATTTT

v_call: TRBV25-1
d_call: TRBD2
j_call: TRBJ2-5
clone_size: -
cdr3_aa: CASSPNSGGMETQYF
cdr3_nt: TGTGCCAGCAGCCCTAATAGCGGGGGGATGGAGACCCAGTACTTC

v_call: TRBV29-1
d_call: -
j_call: TRBJ1-2
clone_size: few
cdr3_aa: CSVRGPDYGYTF
cdr3_nt: TGCAGCGTCCGTGGACCGGACTATGGCTACACCTTC

v_call: TRBV6-5
d_call: -
j_call: TRBJ2-5
clone_size: -
cdr3_aa: CASNGPQGTQYF
cdr3_nt: TGTGCCAGCAATGGGCCCCAAGGCACCCAGTACTTC

v_call: TRBV6-5
d_call: -
j_call: TRBJ2-7
clone_size: -
cdr3_aa: CASSYGGLSSYEQYF
cdr3_nt: TGTGCCAGCAGTTACGGGGGCTTGAGCTCCTACGAGCAGTACTTC

v_call: TRBV12-3/TRBV12-4
d_call: -
j_call: TRBJ1-4
clone_size: -
cdr3_aa: CASSRFMDEKLFF
cdr3_nt: TGTGCCAGCAGCCGGTTTATGGATGAAAAACTGTTTTTT

v_call: TRBV11-3
d_call: -
j_call: TRBJ1-5
clone_size: -
cdr3_aa: CASKYSPDSNQPQHF
cdr3_nt: TGTGCCAGCAAATACAGCCCAGATAGCAATCAGCCCCAGCATTTT

v_call: TRBV7-2
d_call: -
j_call: TRBJ2-3
clone_size: few
cdr3_aa: CASSPQELHLSGQYF
cdr3_nt: TGTGCCAGCAGCCCCCAGGAACTTCACTTATCGGGGCAGTATTTT

v_call: TRBV29-1
d_call: -
j_call: TRBJ1-2
clone_size: -
cdr3_aa: CSVDPVVAGGYGYTF
cdr3_nt: TGCAGCGTTGACCCAGTTGTGGCGGGCGGCTATGGCTACACCTTC